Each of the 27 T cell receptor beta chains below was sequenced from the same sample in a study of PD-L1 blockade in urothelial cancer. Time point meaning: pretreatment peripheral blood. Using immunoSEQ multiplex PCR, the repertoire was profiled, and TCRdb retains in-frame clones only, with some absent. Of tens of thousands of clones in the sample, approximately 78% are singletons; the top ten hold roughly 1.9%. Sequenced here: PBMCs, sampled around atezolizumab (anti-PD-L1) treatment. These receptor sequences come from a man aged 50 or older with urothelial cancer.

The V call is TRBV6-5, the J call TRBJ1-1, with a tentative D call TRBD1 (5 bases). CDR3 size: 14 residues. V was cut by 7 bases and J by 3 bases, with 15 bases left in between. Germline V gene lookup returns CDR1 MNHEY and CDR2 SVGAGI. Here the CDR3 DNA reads TGTGCCAGCACAATAGACAGCTCTGACACTGAAGCTTTCTTT. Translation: CASTIDSSDTEAFF.

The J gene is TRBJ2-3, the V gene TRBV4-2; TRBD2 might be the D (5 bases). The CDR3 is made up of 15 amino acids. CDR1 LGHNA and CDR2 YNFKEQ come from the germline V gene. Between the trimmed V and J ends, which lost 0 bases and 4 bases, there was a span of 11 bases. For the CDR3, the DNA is TGTGCCAGCAGCCAAGAAAACGGGGATCCAGATACGCAGTATTTT. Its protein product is CASSQENGDPDTQYF.

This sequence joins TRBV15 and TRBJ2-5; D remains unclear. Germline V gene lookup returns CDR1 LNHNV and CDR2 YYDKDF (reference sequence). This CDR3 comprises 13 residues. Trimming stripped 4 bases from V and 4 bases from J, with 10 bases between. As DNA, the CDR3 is TGTGCCACCAGCACCCGCGCTTCAGAGACCCAGTACTTC. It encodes CATSTRASETQYF.

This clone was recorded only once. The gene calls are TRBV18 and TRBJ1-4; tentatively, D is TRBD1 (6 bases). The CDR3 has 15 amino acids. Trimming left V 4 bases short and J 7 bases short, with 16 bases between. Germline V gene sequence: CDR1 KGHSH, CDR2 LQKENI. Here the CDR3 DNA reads TGTGCCAGCTCACAAATACAGGGAAGTGGTGAAAAACTGTTTTTT. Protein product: CASSQIQGSGEKLFF.

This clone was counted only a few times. The CDR3 coding sequence is TGTGCCAGCAGTGAACCCCTCGTCATGAACTCCCCCTACACAGATACGCAGTATTTT. As protein: CASSEPLVMNSPYTDTQYF. This rearrangement joins TRBV2 to TRBJ2-3; D gene ambiguous. V was clipped by 2 bases and J by 2 bases, with 23 bases between them. The length of the CDR3 is 19 residues. Germline loops: CDR1 SNHLY, CDR2 FYNNEI.

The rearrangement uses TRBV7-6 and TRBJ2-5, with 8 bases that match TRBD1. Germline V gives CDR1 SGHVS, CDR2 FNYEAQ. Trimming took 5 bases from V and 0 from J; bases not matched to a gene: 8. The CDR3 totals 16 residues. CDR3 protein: CASSPDRVMNQETQYF. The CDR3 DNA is TGTGCCAGCAGCCCGGACAGGGTGATGAACCAAGAGACCCAGTACTTC.

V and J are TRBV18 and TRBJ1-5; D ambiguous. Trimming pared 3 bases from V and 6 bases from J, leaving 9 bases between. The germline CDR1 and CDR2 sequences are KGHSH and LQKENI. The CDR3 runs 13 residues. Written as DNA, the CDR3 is TGTGCCAGCTCACCGGCTCAACCTCAGCCCCAGCATTTT. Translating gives CASSPAQPQPQHF. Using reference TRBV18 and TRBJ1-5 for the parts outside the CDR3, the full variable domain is NAGVMQNPRHLVRRRGQEARLRCSPMKGHSHVYWYRQLPEEGLKFMVYLQKENIIDESGMPKERFSAEFPKEGPSILRIQQVVRGDSAAYFCASSPAQPQPQHFGDGTRLSIL.

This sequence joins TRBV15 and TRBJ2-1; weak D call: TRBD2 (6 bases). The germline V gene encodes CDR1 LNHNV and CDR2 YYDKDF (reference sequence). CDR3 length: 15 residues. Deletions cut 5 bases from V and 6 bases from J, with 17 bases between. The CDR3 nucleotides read TGTGCCACCAGCGCTCACCGGGAGACTATCAATGAGCAGTTCTTC. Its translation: CATSAHRETINEQFF. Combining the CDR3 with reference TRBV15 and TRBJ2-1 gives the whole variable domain DAMVIQNPRYQVTQFGKPVTLSCSQTLNHNVMYWYQQKSSQAPKLLFHYYDKDFNNEADTPDNFQSRRPNTSFCFLDIRSPGLGDTAMYLCATSAHRETINEQFFGPGTRLTVL.

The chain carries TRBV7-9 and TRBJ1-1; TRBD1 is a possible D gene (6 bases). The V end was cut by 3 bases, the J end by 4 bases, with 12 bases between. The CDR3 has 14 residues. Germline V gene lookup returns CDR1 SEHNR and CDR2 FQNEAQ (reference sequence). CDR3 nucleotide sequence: TGTGCCAGCAGCTTGGAGGGGGGGGCCACTGAAGCTTTCTTT. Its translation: CASSLEGGATEAFF.

The chain's CDR3 is CAISGGQGASEAFF. The CDR3 DNA reads TGTGCCATCAGTGGGGGACAGGGGGCAAGTGAAGCTTTCTTT. The J gene is TRBJ1-1, the V gene TRBV10-3, with 12 bases identical to TRBD1. CDR1 and CDR2 (germline): ENHRY, SYGVKD. The CDR3 is made up of 14 amino acids. Unmatched junction bases numbered 4, after V lost 4 bases and J lost 7 bases.

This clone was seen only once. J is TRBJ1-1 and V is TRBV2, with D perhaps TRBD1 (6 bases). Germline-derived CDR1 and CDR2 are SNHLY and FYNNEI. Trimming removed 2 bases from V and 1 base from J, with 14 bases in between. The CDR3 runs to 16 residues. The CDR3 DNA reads TGTGCCAGCAGTGAACAGGGGACACGATCGAACACTGAAGCTTTCTTT. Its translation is CASSEQGTRSNTEAFF. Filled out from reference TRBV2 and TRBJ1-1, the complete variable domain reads EPEVTQTPSHQVTQMGQEVILRCVPISNHLYFYWYRQILGQKVEFLVSFYNNEISEKSEIFDDQFSVERPDGSNFTLKIRSTKLEDSAMYFCASSEQGTRSNTEAFFGQGTRLTVV.

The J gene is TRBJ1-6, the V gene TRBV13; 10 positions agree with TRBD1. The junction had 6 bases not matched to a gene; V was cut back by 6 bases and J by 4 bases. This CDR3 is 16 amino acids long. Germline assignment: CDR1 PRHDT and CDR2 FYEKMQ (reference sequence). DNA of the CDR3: TGTGCCAGCAGGGCTGACAGGGGGCTTTATAATTCACCCCTCCACTTT. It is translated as CASRADRGLYNSPLHF.

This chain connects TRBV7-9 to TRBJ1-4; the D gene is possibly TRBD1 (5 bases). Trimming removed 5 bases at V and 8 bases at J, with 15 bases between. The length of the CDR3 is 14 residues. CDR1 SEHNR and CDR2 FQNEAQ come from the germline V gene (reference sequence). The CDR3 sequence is CASSPPGGYEKLFF. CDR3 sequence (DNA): TGTGCCAGCAGCCCCCCGGGGGGTTACGAAAAACTGTTTTTT. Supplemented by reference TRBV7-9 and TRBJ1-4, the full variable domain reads DTGVSQNPRHKITKRGQNVTFRCDPISEHNRLYWYRQTLGQGPEFLTYFQNEAQLEKSRLLSDRFSAERPKGSFSTLEIQRTEQGDSAMYLCASSPPGGYEKLFFGSGTQLSVL.

In nucleotides, the CDR3 is TGTGCCAGCTCACCTTATATCGGGGAGCTGTTTTTT. This sequence encodes CASSPYIGELFF. The chain couples TRBV18 to TRBJ2-2; D gene ambiguous. This CDR3 has 12 amino acids. V gave up 3 bases and J gave up 7 bases, with 6 bases separating them. From germline, CDR1 is KGHSH and CDR2 LQKENI.

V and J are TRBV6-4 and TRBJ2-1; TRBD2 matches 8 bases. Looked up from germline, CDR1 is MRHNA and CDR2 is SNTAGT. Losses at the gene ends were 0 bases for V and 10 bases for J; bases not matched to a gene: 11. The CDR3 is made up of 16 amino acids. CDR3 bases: TGTGCCAGCAGTGACTCTGGTCTAGCGGGCCCCGGAGAGCAGTTCTTC. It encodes CASSDSGLAGPGEQFF.

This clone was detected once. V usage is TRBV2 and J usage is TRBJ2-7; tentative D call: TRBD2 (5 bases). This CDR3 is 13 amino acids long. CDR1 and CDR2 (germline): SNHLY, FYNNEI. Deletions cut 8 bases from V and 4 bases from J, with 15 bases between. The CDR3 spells CASQTGFHYEQYF. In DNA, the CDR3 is TGTGCCAGCCAAACGGGGTTCCATTACGAGCAGTACTTC.

The CDR3 DNA reads as TGTGCCAGTTCCTTTGAGTCCGGGGAGCTGTTTTTT. The encoded protein is CASSFESGELFF. This chain joins TRBV7-9 and TRBJ2-2; no clear D. The CDR3 is 12 residues long. Germline V gives CDR1 SEHNR, CDR2 FQNEAQ (reference sequence). Trimming left V 9 bases short and J 6 bases short, with 11 bases between.

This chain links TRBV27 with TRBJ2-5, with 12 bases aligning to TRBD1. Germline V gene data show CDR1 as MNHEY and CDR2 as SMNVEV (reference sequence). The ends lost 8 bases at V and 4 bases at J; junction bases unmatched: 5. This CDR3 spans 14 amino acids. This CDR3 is CASLGQGAGETQYF. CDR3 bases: TGTGCCAGCCTGGGACAGGGGGCAGGAGAGACCCAGTACTTC.

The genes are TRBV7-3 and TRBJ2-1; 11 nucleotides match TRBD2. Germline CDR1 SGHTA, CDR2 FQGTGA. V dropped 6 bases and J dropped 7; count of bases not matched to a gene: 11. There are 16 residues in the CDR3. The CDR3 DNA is TGTGCCAGCAGAAAGGTAGCGGGAGGGCCCCAAAATGAGCAGTTCTTC. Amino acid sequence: CASRKVAGGPQNEQFF.

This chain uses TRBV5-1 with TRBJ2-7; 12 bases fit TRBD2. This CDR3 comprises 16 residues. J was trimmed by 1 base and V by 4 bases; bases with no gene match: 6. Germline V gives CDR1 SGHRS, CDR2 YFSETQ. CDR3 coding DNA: TGCGCCAGCAGCCGGACTAGCGGGGTTGCATCCTACGAGCAGTACTTC. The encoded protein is CASSRTSGVASYEQYF.

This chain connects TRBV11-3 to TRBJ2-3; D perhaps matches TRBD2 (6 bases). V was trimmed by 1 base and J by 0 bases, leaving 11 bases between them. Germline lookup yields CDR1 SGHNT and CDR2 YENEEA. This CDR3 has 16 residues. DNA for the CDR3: TGTGCCAGCAGCTTAGTGACCGGGAGTAGCACAGATACGCAGTATTTT. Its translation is CASSLVTGSSTDTQYF.

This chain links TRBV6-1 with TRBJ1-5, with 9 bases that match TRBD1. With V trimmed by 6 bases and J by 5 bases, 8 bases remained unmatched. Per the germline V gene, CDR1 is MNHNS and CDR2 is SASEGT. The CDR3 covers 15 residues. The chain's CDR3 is CASSDSRQGDQPQHF. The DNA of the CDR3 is TGTGCCAGCAGCGATTCTAGACAGGGGGATCAGCCCCAGCATTTT.

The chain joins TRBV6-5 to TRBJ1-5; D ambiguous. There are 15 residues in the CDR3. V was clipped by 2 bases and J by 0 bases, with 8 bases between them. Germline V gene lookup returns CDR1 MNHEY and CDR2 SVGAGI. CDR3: CASSYRGYSNQPQHF. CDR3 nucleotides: TGTGCCAGCAGTTACAGAGGGTATAGCAATCAGCCCCAGCATTTT.

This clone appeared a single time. The DNA for the CDR3 is TGTGCCAGCAGTGTTAAGTGGAGTAGTGAGCAGTTCTTC. Amino acid sequence: CASSVKWSSEQFF. The chain uses TRBV6-1 and TRBJ2-1, with no clear D. Germline V gives CDR1 MNHNS, CDR2 SASEGT. Trimming took 4 bases from V and 9 from J, leaving 13 bases between them. The CDR3 consists of 13 residues.

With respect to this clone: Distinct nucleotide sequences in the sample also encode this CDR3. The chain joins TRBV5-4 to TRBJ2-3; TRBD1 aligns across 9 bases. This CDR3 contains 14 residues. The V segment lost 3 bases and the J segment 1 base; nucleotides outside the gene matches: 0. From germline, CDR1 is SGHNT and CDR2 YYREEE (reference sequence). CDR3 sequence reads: CASSWTGGTDTQYF. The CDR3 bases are TGTGCCAGCAGCTGGACAGGGGGCACAGATACGCAGTATTTT.

Here the CDR3 reads CASSSTGSAYEQYV. The CDR3 region has the DNA TGTGCCAGCAGCTCGACAGGGTCCGCCTACGAGCAGTACGTC. The gene calls are TRBV5-5 and TRBJ2-7; 7 bases align to TRBD1. With V trimmed by 3 bases and J by 2 bases, 5 bases remained unmatched. This CDR3 comprises 14 residues. Germline CDR1 and CDR2: SGHKS and YYEKEE (reference sequence).

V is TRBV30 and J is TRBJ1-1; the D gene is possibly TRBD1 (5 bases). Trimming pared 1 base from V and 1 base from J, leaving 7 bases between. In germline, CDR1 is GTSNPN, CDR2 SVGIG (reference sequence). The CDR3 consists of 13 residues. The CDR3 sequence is CAWSGQRNTEAFF. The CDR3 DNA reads TGTGCCTGGAGTGGACAGAGGAACACTGAAGCTTTCTTT.